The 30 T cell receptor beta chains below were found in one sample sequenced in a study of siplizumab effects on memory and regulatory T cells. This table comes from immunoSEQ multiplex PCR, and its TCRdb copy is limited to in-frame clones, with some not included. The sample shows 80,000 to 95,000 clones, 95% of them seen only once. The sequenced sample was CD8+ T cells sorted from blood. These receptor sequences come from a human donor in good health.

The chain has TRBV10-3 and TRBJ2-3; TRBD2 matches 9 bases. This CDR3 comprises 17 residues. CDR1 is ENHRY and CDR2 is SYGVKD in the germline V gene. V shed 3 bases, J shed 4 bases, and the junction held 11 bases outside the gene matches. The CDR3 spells CAISDLGTSGFPDTQYF. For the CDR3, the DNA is TGTGCCATCAGTGACCTGGGAACTAGCGGGTTCCCAGATACGCAGTATTTT.

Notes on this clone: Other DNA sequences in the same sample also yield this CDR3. The CDR3 is CASSDSSGSYNEQFF. CDR3 in DNA: TGTGCCAGCAGTGACTCTAGCGGCTCCTACAATGAGCAGTTCTTC. The J gene is TRBJ2-1, the V gene TRBV6-4; TRBD2 is a possible D gene (6 bases). This CDR3 has 15 amino acids. V was cut by 0 bases and J by 0 bases, with 6 bases left in between. From germline, CDR1 is MRHNA and CDR2 SNTAGT.

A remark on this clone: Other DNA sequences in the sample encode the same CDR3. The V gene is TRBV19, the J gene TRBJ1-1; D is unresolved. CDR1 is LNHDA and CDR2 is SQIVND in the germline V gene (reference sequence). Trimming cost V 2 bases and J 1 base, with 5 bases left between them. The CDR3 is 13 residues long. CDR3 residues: CASSIIKNTEAFF. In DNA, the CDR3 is TGTGCCAGTAGTATAATCAAGAACACTGAAGCTTTCTTT.

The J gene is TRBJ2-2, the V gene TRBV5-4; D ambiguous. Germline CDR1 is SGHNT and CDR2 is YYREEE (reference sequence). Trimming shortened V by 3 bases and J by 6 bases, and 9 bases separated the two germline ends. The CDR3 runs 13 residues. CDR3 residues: CASSSSPAGELFF. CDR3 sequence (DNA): TGTGCCAGCAGCTCCAGTCCGGCCGGGGAGCTGTTTTTT.

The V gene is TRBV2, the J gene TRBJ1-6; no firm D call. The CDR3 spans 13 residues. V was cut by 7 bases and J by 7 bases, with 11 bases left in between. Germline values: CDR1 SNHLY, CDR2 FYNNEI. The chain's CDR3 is CASMGLGNSPLHF. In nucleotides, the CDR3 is TGTGCCAGCATGGGCCTTGGCAATTCACCCCTCCACTTT.

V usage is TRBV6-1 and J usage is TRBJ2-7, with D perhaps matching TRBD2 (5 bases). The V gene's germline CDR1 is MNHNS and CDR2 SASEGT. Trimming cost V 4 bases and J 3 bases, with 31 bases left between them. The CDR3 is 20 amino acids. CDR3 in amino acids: CASSVLGRAHDPPLLYEQYF. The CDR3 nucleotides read TGTGCCAGCAGTGTTCTCGGGCGGGCGCATGACCCACCTCTCCTCTACGAGCAGTACTTC.

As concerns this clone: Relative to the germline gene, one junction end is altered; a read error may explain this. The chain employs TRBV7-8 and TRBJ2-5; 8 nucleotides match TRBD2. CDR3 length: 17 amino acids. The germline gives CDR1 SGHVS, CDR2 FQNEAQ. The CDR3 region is CASSLAGTRESWETQYF. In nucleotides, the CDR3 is TGTGCCAGCAGCCTAGCTGGGACTAGGGAGAGTTGGGAGACCCAGTACTTC.

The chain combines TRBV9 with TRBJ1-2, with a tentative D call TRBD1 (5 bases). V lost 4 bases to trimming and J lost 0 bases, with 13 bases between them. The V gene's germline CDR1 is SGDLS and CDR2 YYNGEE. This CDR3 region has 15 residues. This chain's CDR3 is CASSQAGGANYGYTF. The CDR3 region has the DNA TGTGCCAGCAGCCAAGCGGGGGGAGCTAACTATGGCTACACCTTC.

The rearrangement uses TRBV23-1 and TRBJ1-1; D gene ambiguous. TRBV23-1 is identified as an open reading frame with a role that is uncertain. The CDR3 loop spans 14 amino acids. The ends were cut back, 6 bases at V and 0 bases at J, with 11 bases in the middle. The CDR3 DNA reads TGCGCCAGCAGACCCATACAGATGAACACTGAAGCTTTCTTT. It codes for CASRPIQMNTEAFF.

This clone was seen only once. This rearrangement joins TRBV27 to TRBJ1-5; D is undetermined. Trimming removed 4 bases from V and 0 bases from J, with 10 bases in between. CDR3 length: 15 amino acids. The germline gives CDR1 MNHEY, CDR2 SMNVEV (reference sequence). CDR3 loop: CASSWAGYSNQPQHF. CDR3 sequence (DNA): TGTGCCAGCAGTTGGGCAGGATATAGCAATCAGCCCCAGCATTTT.

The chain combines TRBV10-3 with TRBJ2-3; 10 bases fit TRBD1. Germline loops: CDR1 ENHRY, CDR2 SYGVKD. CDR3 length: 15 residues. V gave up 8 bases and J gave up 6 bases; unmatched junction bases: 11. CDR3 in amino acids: CAIGGDRGDIDTQYF. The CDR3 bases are TGTGCCATCGGGGGGGACAGGGGTGACATTGATACGCAGTATTTT.

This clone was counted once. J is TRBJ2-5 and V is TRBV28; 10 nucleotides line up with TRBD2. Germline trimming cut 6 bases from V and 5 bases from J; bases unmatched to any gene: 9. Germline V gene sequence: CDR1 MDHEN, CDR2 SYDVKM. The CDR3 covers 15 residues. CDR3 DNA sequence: TGTGCCAGCAGCCAGTCCGGGACTAGCGTGGAGACCCAGTACTTC. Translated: CASSQSGTSVETQYF.

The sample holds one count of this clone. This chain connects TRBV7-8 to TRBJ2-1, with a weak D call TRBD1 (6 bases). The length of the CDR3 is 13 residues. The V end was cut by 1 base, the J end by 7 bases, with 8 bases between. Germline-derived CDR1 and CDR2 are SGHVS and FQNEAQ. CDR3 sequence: CASSLERGNEQFF. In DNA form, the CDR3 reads TGTGCCAGCAGCTTAGAAAGGGGGAATGAGCAGTTCTTC.

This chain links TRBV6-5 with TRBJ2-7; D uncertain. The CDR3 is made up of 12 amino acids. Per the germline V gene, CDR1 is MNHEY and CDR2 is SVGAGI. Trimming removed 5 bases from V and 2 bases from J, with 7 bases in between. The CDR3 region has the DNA TGTGCCAGCAGTGAAGGAGCCTACGAGCAGTACTTC. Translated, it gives CASSEGAYEQYF.

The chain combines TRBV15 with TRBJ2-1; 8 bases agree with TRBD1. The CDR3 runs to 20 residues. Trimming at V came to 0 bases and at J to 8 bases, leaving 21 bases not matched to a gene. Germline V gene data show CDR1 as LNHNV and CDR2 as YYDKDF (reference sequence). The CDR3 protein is CATSRDLAHGRDRGGHEQFF. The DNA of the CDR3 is TGTGCCACCAGCAGAGATCTGGCACATGGCCGAGACAGGGGTGGTCATGAGCAGTTCTTC. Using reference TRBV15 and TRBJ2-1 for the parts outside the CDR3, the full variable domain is DAMVIQNPRYQVTQFGKPVTLSCSQTLNHNVMYWYQQKSSQAPKLLFHYYDKDFNNEADTPDNFQSRRPNTSFCFLDIRSPGLGDTAMYLCATSRDLAHGRDRGGHEQFFGPGTRLTVL.

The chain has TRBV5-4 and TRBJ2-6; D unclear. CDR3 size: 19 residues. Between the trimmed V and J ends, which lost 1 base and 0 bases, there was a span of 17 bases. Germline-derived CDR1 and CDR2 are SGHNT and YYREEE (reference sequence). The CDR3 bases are TGTGCCAGCAGCTTGAGTACAGACCCCATTGGCTCTGGGGCCAACGTCCTGACTTTC. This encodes CASSLSTDPIGSGANVLTF.

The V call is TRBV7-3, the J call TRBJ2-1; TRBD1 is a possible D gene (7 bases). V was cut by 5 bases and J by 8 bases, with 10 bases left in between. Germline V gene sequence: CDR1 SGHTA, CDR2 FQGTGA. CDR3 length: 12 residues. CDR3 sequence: CASSPRGDEQFF. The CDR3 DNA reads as TGTGCCAGCAGCCCCAGGGGGGATGAGCAGTTCTTC.

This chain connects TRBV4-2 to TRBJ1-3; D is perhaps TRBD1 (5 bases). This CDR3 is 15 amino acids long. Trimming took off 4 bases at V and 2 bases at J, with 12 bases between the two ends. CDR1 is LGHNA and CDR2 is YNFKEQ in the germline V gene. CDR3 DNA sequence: TGTGCCAGCAGCCTTCCCTCCAGGGCTGGAAACACCATATATTTT. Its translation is CASSLPSRAGNTIYF.

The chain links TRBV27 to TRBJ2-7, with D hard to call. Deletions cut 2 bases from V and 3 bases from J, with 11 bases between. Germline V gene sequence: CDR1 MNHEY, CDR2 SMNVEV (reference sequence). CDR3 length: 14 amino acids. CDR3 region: CASSLRADFYEQYF. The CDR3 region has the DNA TGTGCCAGCAGTTTAAGGGCCGATTTCTACGAGCAGTACTTC.

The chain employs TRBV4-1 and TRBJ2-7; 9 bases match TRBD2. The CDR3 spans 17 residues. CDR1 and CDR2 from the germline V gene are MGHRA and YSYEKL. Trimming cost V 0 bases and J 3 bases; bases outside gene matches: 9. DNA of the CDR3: TGCGCCAGCAGCCAAGAGGAGCTAGCGGGACGATTCTACGAGCAGTACTTC. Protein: CASSQEELAGRFYEQYF.

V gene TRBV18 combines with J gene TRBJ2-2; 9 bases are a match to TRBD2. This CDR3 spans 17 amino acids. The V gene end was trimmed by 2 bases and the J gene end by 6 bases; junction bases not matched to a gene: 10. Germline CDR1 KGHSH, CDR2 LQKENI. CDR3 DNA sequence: TGTGCCAGCTCACCAGGGGCGGGACTAGCATTCCCCGGGGAGCTGTTTTTT. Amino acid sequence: CASSPGAGLAFPGELFF.

CDR3 sequence (DNA): TGTGCCAGCAGCCCTACTAGACTAGGAAGGCTCTACGAGCAGTACTTC. Translating gives CASSPTRLGRLYEQYF. V usage is TRBV14 and J usage is TRBJ2-7; a possible D gene is TRBD2 (6 bases). Trimming stripped 4 bases from V and 3 bases from J, with 19 bases between. Germline-derived CDR1 and CDR2 are SGHDN and FVKESK. The CDR3 is made up of 16 amino acids.

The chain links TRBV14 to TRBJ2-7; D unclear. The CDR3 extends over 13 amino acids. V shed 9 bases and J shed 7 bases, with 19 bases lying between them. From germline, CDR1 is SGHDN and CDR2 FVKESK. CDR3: CASQSVPLREQYF. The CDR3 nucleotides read TGTGCCAGTCAATCGGTCCCCCTGAGGGAGCAGTACTTC.

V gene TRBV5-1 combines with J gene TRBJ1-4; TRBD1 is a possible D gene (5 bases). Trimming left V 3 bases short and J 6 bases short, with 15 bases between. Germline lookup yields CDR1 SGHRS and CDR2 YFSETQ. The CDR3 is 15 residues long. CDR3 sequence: CASSSRTGGYEKLFF. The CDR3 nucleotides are TGCGCCAGCAGCTCCCGGACCGGGGGGTATGAAAAACTGTTTTTT. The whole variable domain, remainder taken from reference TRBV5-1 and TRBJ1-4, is KAGVTQTPRYLIKTRGQQVTLSCSPISGHRSVSWYQQTPGQGLQFLFEYFSETQRNKGNFPGRFSGRQFSNSRSEMNVSTLELGDSALYLCASSSRTGGYEKLFFGSGTQLSVL.

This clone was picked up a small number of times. CDR3 protein: CASSETGAGETQYF. For the CDR3, the DNA is TGTGCCAGCAGCGAGACAGGGGCGGGAGAGACCCAGTACTTC. The chain is built from TRBV7-9 and TRBJ2-5; 8 positions agree with TRBD1. Germline assignment: CDR1 SEHNR and CDR2 FQNEAQ (reference sequence). Trimming removed 5 bases from V and 4 bases from J; junction bases left unmatched: 6. This CDR3 has 14 residues.

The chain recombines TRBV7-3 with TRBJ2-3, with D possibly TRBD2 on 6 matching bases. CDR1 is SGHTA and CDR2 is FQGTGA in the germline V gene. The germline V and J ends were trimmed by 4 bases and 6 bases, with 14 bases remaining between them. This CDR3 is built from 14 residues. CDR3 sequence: CASSSDYLSDTQYF. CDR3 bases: TGTGCCAGCAGCTCGGACTATTTATCTGATACGCAGTATTTT.

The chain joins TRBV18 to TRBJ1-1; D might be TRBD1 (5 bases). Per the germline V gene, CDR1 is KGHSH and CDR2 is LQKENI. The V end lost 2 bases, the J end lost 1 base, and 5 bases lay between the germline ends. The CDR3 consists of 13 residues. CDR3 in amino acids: CASSPGGNTEAFF. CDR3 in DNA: TGTGCCAGCTCACCAGGGGGGAACACTGAAGCTTTCTTT.

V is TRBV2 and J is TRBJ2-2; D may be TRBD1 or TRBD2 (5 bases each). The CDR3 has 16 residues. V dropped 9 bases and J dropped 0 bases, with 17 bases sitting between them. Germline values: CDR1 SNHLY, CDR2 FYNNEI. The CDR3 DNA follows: TGTGCCAGTTCGGGACCGACGTTCGCGAACACCGGGGAGCTGTTTTTT. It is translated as CASSGPTFANTGELFF.

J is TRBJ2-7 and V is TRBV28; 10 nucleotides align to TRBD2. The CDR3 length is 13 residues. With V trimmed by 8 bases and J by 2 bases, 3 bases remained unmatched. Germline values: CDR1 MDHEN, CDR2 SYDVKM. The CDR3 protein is CASCGLAAYEQYF. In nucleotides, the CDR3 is TGTGCCAGCTGCGGACTAGCGGCCTACGAGCAGTACTTC.

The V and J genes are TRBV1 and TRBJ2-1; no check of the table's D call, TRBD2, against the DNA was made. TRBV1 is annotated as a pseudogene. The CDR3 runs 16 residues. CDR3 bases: TGCACCAGCAGCCTAAAAGGGAGCTACTCCTACAATGAGCAGTTCTTC. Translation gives CTSSLKGSYSYNEQFF.